The rows below give T cell receptor beta chains drawn from one sample of a study of Graves' ophthalmopathy and Graves' hyperthyroidism. TCRdb reanalysed the multiplex PCR reads using MiXCR and keeps one entry per CDR3 protein. The sample records more than 1,000,000 distinct CDR3 sequences, roughly two fifths being singletons. Sequenced: peripheral blood or thyroid tissue (not recorded which). Source of these receptors: an adult man with Graves' hyperthyroidism. Each CDR3 is given with its conserved first and last residue. D genes are given only for firm matches. Clone sizes are given selectively: once, few, many, or a class where the clone is expanded.

V gene,D gene,clone size,J gene,CDR3 DNA,CDR3 protein
TRBV24-1,-,-,TRBJ2-2,TGTGCCACCAGTGATTTGACCTCTGGCGGGGAGCTGTTTTTT,CATSDLTSGGELFF
TRBV24-1,-,-,TRBJ2-5,TGTGCCAGCGCATGGACAGCCCAAGAGACCCAGTACTTC,CASAWTAQETQYF
TRBV30,TRBD1,few,TRBJ1-5,TGTGCCTGGGGATCGACAGGGGGTTATCAGCCCCAGCATTTT,CAWGSTGGYQPQHF
TRBV6-5,-,few,TRBJ1-1,TGTGCCAGCAGTGCGACTCACCAGGGCAGGGGCACTGAAGCTTTCTTT,CASSATHQGRGTEAFF
TRBV2,-,many,TRBJ1-6,TGTGCCAGCAGTGAAGCGCGACAGGTTAAGTCACCCCTCCACTTT,CASSEARQVKSPLHF
TRBV10-2,-,-,TRBJ1-1,TGCGCCAGCAGTGACGGGGGCCCTCTGGAAGCTTTCTTT,CASSDGGPLEAFF
TRBV20-1,TRBD1,many,TRBJ1-5,TGCAGTGCTAGAATCCCGACAGGGGAAAGTCAGCCCCAGCATTTT,CSARIPTGESQPQHF
TRBV7-9,-,-,TRBJ1-2,TGTGCCAGCAGCACCCGCTCGGGGGATTTCTATGGCTACACCTTC,CASSTRSGDFYGYTF
TRBV10-2,-,many,TRBJ1-5,TGCGCCAGCAGTGAGTCTATAGGGTTTCAGCCCCAGCATTTT,CASSESIGFQPQHF
TRBV20-1,-,many,TRBJ2-5,TGCAGTGCTAGAGATCTGAGCGGCGGGTCAGAGACCCAGTACTTC,CSARDLSGGSETQYF
TRBV6-6,-,many,TRBJ1-5,TGTGCCAGCAGTTATAGCGGGGGAGCTAGCAATCAGCCCCAGCATTTT,CASSYSGGASNQPQHF
TRBV7-9,-,few,TRBJ2-7,TGTGCCAGCAGCTTCCAGGGAAGTCAGCAGTACTTC,CASSFQGSQQYF
TRBV20-1,-,-,TRBJ1-2,TGCAGTGCTATCCTCGTGGGGGGGGGCTATGGCTACACCTTC,CSAILVGGGYGYTF
TRBV10-3,-,-,TRBJ1-1,TGTGCCATCAGTGACCAGATAGTGAACACTGAAGCTTTCTTT,CAISDQIVNTEAFF
TRBV12-3/TRBV12-4,-,few,TRBJ1-1,TGTGCCAGCAGTCCCTTGACCCCTGAAGCTTTCTTT,CASSPLTPEAFF
TRBV15,TRBD2,-,TRBJ2-2,TGTGCCACCAGCAGAGACGCTAGCGGAATCAACACCGGGGAGCTGTTTTTT,CATSRDASGINTGELFF
TRBV28,-,-,TRBJ2-5,TGTGCCAGCAGTTTATATCGGCGGACCCAAGAGACCCAGTACTTC,CASSLYRRTQETQYF
TRBV20-1,-,many,TRBJ2-7,TGCAGTGGGGGACACAAATCCTACGAGCAGTACTTC,CSGGHKSYEQYF
TRBV7-2,-,-,TRBJ1-4,TGTGCCAGCAGCTTGGGGCATCGGACACCTATCTCAACTAATGAAAAACTGTTTTTT,CASSLGHRTPISTNEKLFF
TRBV7-9,-,many,TRBJ1-1,TGTGCCAGCAGTTCAGCGAGGGGGGCCAGTGAAGCTTTCTTT,CASSSARGASEAFF
TRBV9,-,many,TRBJ1-2,TGTGCCAGCAGCGCCGACGGATTGGGCTATGGCTACACCTTC,CASSADGLGYGYTF
TRBV5-4,-,-,TRBJ2-6,TGTGCCAGCAGCTTGCAGTCTGGGGCCAACGTCCTGACTTTC,CASSLQSGANVLTF
TRBV20-1,TRBD1,-,TRBJ1-1,TGCAGTGCTAGAGAGGGGACAGGTAAAATGAACACTGAAGCTTTCTTT,CSAREGTGKMNTEAFF
TRBV20-1,-,-,TRBJ1-2,TGCAGTGCTAGCCGCGGCCAGGGGAGGTATGGCTACACCTTC,CSASRGQGRYGYTF
TRBV29-1,-,many,TRBJ1-2,TGCAGCGTTACTTATCTGGGAGGGGCGCGAAGTGGCTACACCTTC,CSVTYLGGARSGYTF
TRBV4-1,-,-,TRBJ1-3,TGCGCCAGCACCTCCCAAGGGGGTGGAAGTGGAAACACCATATATTTT,CASTSQGGGSGNTIYF
TRBV7-9,TRBD1,-,TRBJ2-7,TGTGCCAGCATCGGGACAGAATTTATACTACGAGCAATCCCCTACGAGCAGTACTTC,CASIGTEFILRAIPYEQYF
TRBV7-9,-,once,TRBJ1-2,TGTGCCAGCAGCTTAGGACAGGAGTCCTATGGCTACACCTTC,CASSLGQESYGYTF